This is a list of T cell receptor beta chains from one sample in a study of CD8 T cells in ankylosing spondylitis. TCRdb passed the 5' RACE reads through MiXCR, listing each CDR3 protein once. The sample has 300,000 to 350,000 distinct CDR3 sequences, roughly 15% seen once. Sample: blood, either unsorted or a sorted T cell fraction (not recorded which). The receptors were gathered from a male donor with ankylosing spondylitis or in good health (not recorded which). CDR3s include the opening cysteine and the closing phenylalanine or tryptophan. The D gene is left open where the match is weak. Clone size is shown for a subset of rows, as once, few, many or a class of expanded clone.

CDR3nt: TGCGCCAGCAGCACCGGGACCTCTATCAATGAGCAGTTCTTC
CDR3aa: CASSTGTSINEQFF
abundance: -
v_gene: TRBV5-1
d_gene: -
j_gene: TRBJ2-1

CDR3nt: TGTGCCAGCACCCCAGATGGGAATGAGCAGTTCTTC
CDR3aa: CASTPDGNEQFF
abundance: -
v_gene: TRBV12-3/TRBV12-4
d_gene: -
j_gene: TRBJ2-1

CDR3nt: TGCAGTGCTCGAAGTGAGGGACTAGCGACCTACGAGCAGTACTTC
CDR3aa: CSARSEGLATYEQYF
abundance: -
v_gene: TRBV20-1
d_gene: TRBD2
j_gene: TRBJ2-7

CDR3nt: TGCGCCAGCGGAAAGGGGACAGGGGATGGCTACACCTTC
CDR3aa: CASGKGTGDGYTF
abundance: few
v_gene: TRBV5-1
d_gene: TRBD1
j_gene: TRBJ1-2

CDR3nt: TGTGCCAGCAGCTCATACGAGGGGCTGGACGAGCAGTACTTC
CDR3aa: CASSSYEGLDEQYF
abundance: -
v_gene: TRBV21-1
d_gene: -
j_gene: TRBJ2-7

CDR3nt: TGTGCCAGCAGTTTTCTGGGTCGCAATCAGCCCCAGCATTTT
CDR3aa: CASSFLGRNQPQHF
abundance: many
v_gene: TRBV12-3/TRBV12-4
d_gene: -
j_gene: TRBJ1-5

CDR3nt: TGTGCCAGCAGCCAAGGGGGTGGAGGAAACAATGAAAAACTGTTTTTT
CDR3aa: CASSQGGGGNNEKLFF
abundance: few
v_gene: TRBV3-1
d_gene: -
j_gene: TRBJ1-4

CDR3nt: TGTGCCAGCAGTTCCCTTGGGGGAGGGAGCTACAATGAGCAGTTCTTC
CDR3aa: CASSSLGGGSYNEQFF
abundance: many
v_gene: TRBV12-3/TRBV12-4
d_gene: TRBD2
j_gene: TRBJ2-1

CDR3nt: TGTGCCATCAGAACCGACAGGACAGCCGGGGAGCTGTTTTTT
CDR3aa: CAIRTDRTAGELFF
abundance: few
v_gene: TRBV10-3
d_gene: -
j_gene: TRBJ2-2

CDR3nt: TGTGCCAGCAGCCAGAGGGGACCCCTCCACTTT
CDR3aa: CASSQRGPLHF
abundance: few
v_gene: TRBV12-3/TRBV12-4
d_gene: -
j_gene: TRBJ1-6

CDR3nt: TGCGCCAGCAGCTCGCCTCCAGAGACCCAGTACTTC
CDR3aa: CASSSPPETQYF
abundance: -
v_gene: TRBV5-1
d_gene: -
j_gene: TRBJ2-5

CDR3nt: TGCGCCAGCAGCCAAGATCTTACCGGGCACAGTATCGGGCAGCCCCAGCATTTT
CDR3aa: CASSQDLTGHSIGQPQHF
abundance: -
v_gene: TRBV4-1
d_gene: -
j_gene: TRBJ1-5

CDR3nt: TGTGCCAGCAGGCGCACAGGGGGCTTCCGCCAAGAGACCCAGTACTTC
CDR3aa: CASRRTGGFRQETQYF
abundance: few
v_gene: TRBV7-2
d_gene: TRBD1
j_gene: TRBJ2-5

CDR3nt: TGTGCCAGCTCACAGACAGCTAGCACAGATACGCAGTATTTT
CDR3aa: CASSQTASTDTQYF
abundance: -
v_gene: TRBV18
d_gene: -
j_gene: TRBJ2-3

CDR3nt: TGTGCCACCGAGGTGGCCGGGGAGCTGTTTTTT
CDR3aa: CATEVAGELFF
abundance: -
v_gene: TRBV3-1
d_gene: -
j_gene: TRBJ2-2

CDR3nt: TGTGCCAGCAGCCAACAGGGGGGCCTAGCCAAAAACATTCAGTACTTC
CDR3aa: CASSQQGGLAKNIQYF
abundance: -
v_gene: TRBV14
d_gene: -
j_gene: TRBJ2-4

CDR3nt: TGTGCCAGCAGTCCCCGGAGTGGGGGCGAAGGTGTGCAGTACTTC
CDR3aa: CASSPRSGGEGVQYF
abundance: -
v_gene: TRBV12-3/TRBV12-4
d_gene: -
j_gene: TRBJ2-7

CDR3nt: TGTGCCAGCAGTTCCGGGACGCACTATGGCTACACCTTC
CDR3aa: CASSSGTHYGYTF
abundance: -
v_gene: TRBV12-3/TRBV12-4
d_gene: -
j_gene: TRBJ1-2

CDR3nt: TGTGCCAGCAGTTTCTCCAGGTTCGGAGGCTACACCTTC
CDR3aa: CASSFSRFGGYTF
abundance: -
v_gene: TRBV27
d_gene: -
j_gene: TRBJ1-2

CDR3nt: TGTGCCAGCACCCGAAGCGCGAACACTGAAGCTTTCTTT
CDR3aa: CASTRSANTEAFF
abundance: -
v_gene: TRBV6-1
d_gene: -
j_gene: TRBJ1-1

CDR3nt: TGCAGCGTTGACCCCGGGACTAGCGCCAACACCGGGGAGCTGTTTTTT
CDR3aa: CSVDPGTSANTGELFF
abundance: few
v_gene: TRBV29-1
d_gene: TRBD2
j_gene: TRBJ2-2

CDR3nt: TGTGCCAGCACCGCCCCTTACAATGAGCAGTTCTTC
CDR3aa: CASTAPYNEQFF
abundance: once
v_gene: TRBV6-5
d_gene: -
j_gene: TRBJ2-1

CDR3nt: TGTGCCATCACTGGGGGCGGGAGCTCCTACGAGCAGTACTTC
CDR3aa: CAITGGGSSYEQYF
abundance: -
v_gene: TRBV10-3
d_gene: -
j_gene: TRBJ2-7

CDR3nt: TGTGCCAGCAGTGTCAGGGGTAAGGACAATGAGCAGTTCTTC
CDR3aa: CASSVRGKDNEQFF
abundance: few
v_gene: TRBV28
d_gene: -
j_gene: TRBJ2-1